These T cell receptor beta chains were read from a single sample in a study of shared clonotypes between healthy human individuals. The protocol was immunoSEQ multiplex PCR, while the TCRdb copy is restricted to in-frame clones and leaves out a portion. This sample has hundreds of thousands of clones; 76% occur once, and the top ten carry 10% to 15%. The specimen was PBMCs. The receptors shown here come from a middle-aged woman in good health. Some clones in this sample may be carry-over from other donors' samples. Each CDR3 is given with its conserved first and last residue.

V: TRBV5-6; J: TRBJ2-6; CDR3: CASSLVRSGANVLTF
V: TRBV19; J: TRBJ1-3; CDR3: CASSPSGNTIYF
V: TRBV6-1; J: TRBJ2-7; CDR3: CASSERGYEQYF
V: TRBV4-2; J: TRBJ2-7; CDR3: CASSSAIAGARAEQYF
V: TRBV18; J: TRBJ1-1; CDR3: CASSPVQGGAEVFF
V: TRBV27; J: TRBJ1-5; CDR3: CASSLVSSGSDSNQPQHF
V: TRBV2; J: TRBJ2-5; CDR3: CASRKLTGWETQYF
V: TRBV2; J: TRBJ2-1; CDR3: CASTNDRGSYNEQFF
V: TRBV27; J: TRBJ2-7; CDR3: CASSLRGLTFYEQYF
V: TRBV18; J: TRBJ1-3; CDR3: CASSPGTDSGNTIYF
V: TRBV7-9; J: TRBJ1-2; CDR3: CASSLPFEESSSYTF
V: TRBV10-2; J: TRBJ2-3; CDR3: CASSERRRNIQDTQYF
V: TRBV15; J: TRBJ1-2; CDR3: CATSTGDRGRGGYTF
V: TRBV28; J: TRBJ2-7; CDR3: CASSLQVPSYEQYF
V: TRBV11-1; J: TRBJ1-5; CDR3: CASSPTGVGQPQHF
V: TRBV11-2; J: TRBJ2-1; CDR3: CASSSRASGRVSYNEQFF
V: TRBV27; J: TRBJ1-1; CDR3: CASRAGALASTEAFF
V: TRBV9; J: TRBJ2-1; CDR3: CASSVRGDSYNEQFF
V: TRBV5-1; J: TRBJ1-3; CDR3: CASSPGGSGNTIYF
V: TRBV12-5; J: TRBJ1-5; CDR3: CASAPPYPQHF
V: TRBV30; J: TRBJ2-4; CDR3: CAWSVLGGLKNIQYF
V: TRBV10-3; J: TRBJ1-2; CDR3: CAISPGGGYTF
V: TRBV5-4; J: TRBJ2-5; CDR3: CASSSAIAGARAEQYF
V: TRBV6-1; J: TRBJ1-2; CDR3: CASSTQWNYGYTF
V: TRBV7-9; J: TRBJ2-1; CDR3: CASSPLFAREGVDEQFF
V: TRBV6-4; J: TRBJ2-3; CDR3: CASREGRYTDTQYF
V: TRBV5-4; J: TRBJ2-5; CDR3: CASSSGLAETQYF
V: TRBV15; J: TRBJ2-3; CDR3: CATSSEGQPFDTQYF
V: TRBV6-1; J: TRBJ1-2; CDR3: CASSEVGSLSANYGYTF